This T cell receptor (beta chain) was identified in a study of T cell responses to AZD1222 COVID-19 vaccine. Germline CDR1 reads SNHLY; CDR2 reads FYNNEI. The CDR3 consists of 17 residues. The V and J ends lost 0 bases and 3 bases respectively, with 15 bases between them. Some clones are missing from TCRdb's copy, which holds only in-frame ones; the method was immunoSEQ multiplex PCR. The sample holds about 150,000 clones, around nine tenths seen once. Of note for this clone: Its antigen is not identified.

General study findings and limits: None of the repertoires were sampled until the peak T cell response had passed.

This TCR came from an adult in good health. This chain connects TRBV2 to TRBJ1-3; D call uncertain. The sequenced sample was peripheral blood, obtained on day 0 of AZD1222 vaccination. The chain's CDR3 is CASSEAHLGNVGNTIYF. The CDR3 bases are TGTGCCAGCAGTGAAGCCCACCTGGGGAACGTTGGAAACACCATATATTTT.